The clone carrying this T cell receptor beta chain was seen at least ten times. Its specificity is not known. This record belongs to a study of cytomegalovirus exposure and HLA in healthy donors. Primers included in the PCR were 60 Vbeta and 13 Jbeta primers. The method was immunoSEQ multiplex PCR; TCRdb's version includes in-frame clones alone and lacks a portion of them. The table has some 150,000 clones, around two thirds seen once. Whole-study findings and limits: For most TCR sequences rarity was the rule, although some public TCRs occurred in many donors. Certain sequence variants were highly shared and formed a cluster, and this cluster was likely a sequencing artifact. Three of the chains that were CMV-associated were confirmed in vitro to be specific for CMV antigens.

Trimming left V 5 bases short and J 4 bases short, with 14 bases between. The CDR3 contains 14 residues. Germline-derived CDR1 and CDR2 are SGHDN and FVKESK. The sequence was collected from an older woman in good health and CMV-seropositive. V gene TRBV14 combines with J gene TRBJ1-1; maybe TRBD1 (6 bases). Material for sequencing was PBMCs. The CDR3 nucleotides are TGTGCCAGCAGCGTAAGCAGGGGACGCACTGAAGCTTTCTTT. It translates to CASSVSRGRTEAFF.